This entry concerns a single T cell receptor (beta chain). These data are taken from a study of control samples from healthy donors and cancer patients. The CDR3 covers 16 residues. Trimming removed 2 bases at V and 4 bases at J, with 17 bases between. Germline-derived CDR1 and CDR2 are MNHEY and SMNVEV (reference sequence). Produced via immunoSEQ multiplex PCR; TCRdb's table is partial and in-frame only. The table has approximately 170,000 clones, approximately 90% seen once. The sequence came from a man aged 30-40 years in good health. The gene calls are TRBV27 and TRBJ1-2; the D gene is possibly TRBD1 (6 bases). Sequenced: blood. The DNA of the CDR3 is TGTGCCAGCAGTTTACCGGACAGATTGAGTTTCTATGGCTACACCTTC. Protein: CASSLPDRLSFYGYTF.